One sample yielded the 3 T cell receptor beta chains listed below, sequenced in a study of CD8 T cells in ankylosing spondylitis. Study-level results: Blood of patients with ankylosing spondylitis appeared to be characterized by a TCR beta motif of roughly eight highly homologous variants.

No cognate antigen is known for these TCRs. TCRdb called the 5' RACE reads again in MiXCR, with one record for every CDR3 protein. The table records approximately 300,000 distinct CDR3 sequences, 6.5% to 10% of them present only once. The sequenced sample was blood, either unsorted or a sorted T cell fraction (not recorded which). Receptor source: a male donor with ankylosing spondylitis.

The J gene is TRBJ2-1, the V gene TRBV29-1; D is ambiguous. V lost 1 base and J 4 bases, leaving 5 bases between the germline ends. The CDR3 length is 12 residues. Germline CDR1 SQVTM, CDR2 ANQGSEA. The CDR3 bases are TGCAGCGTTGAAGCCTATTACAATGAGCAGTTCTTC. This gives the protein CSVEAYYNEQFF.

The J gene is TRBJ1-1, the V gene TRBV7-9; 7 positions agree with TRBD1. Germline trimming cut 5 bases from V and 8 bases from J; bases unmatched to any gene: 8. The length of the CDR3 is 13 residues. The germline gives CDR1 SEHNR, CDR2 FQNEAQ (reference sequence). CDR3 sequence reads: CASSIGTASEAFF. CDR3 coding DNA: TGTGCCAGCAGCATAGGGACAGCCTCCGAAGCTTTCTTT.

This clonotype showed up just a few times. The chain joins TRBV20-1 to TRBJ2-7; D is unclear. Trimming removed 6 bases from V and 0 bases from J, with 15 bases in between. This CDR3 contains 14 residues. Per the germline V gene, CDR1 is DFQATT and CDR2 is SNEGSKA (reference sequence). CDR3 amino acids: CSATSAPSSYEQYF. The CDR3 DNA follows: TGCAGTGCAACCTCAGCTCCGAGCTCCTACGAGCAGTACTTC.